This record concerns one T cell receptor beta chain sequence. In the same sample, other DNA sequences code for this CDR3. The method was immunoSEQ multiplex PCR; TCRdb's version includes in-frame clones alone and lacks a portion of them. Altogether 150,000 to 200,000 clones are present, roughly 94% being singletons, with the ten largest covering approximately 4.8%. This specimen comes from a study of T cell responses to AZD1222 COVID-19 vaccine. There are 13 residues in the CDR3. Looked up from germline, CDR1 is SGHTA and CDR2 is FQGTGA. V lost 4 bases, J lost 1 base, and 7 bases lay in between. This receptor was identified in an adult who received the AZD1222 COVID-19 vaccine. The sample consisted of peripheral blood, taken 28 days after the second AZD1222 dose. The genes are TRBV7-3 and TRBJ1-1; a possible D gene is TRBD1 (6 bases). CDR3: CASSSQGNTEAFF. The CDR3 DNA reads as TGTGCCAGCAGCTCACAGGGGAACACTGAAGCTTTCTTT. The variable domain in full, completed from reference TRBV7-3 and TRBJ1-1, reads GAGVSQTPSNKVTEKGKYVELRCDPISGHTALYWYRQSLGQGPEFLIYFQGTGAADDSGLPNDRFFAVRPEGSVSTLKIQRTERGDSAVYLCASSSQGNTEAFFGQGTRLTVV.